This T cell receptor beta chain was sequenced during a study of blood T cell repertoires in COVID-19. All exposed participants met a person with COVID-19 within 2 weeks before entering the study. The assay was immunoSEQ multiplex PCR, and TCRdb's table has in-frame clones only and misses some. The sample includes about 430,000 clones, approximately 90% of them seen just once. This receptor was obtained from a woman aged 18-30 years who had been exposed to COVID-19. Material: PBMCs or T cells enriched from blood (not recorded which).

The CDR3 DNA sequence: TGTGCCAGCAGCACTCTTCTGGACAGGAGCTCTGGAAACACCATATATTTT. Its translation is CASSTLLDRSSGNTIYF. The chain joins TRBV7-6 to TRBJ1-3; 7 nucleotides line up with TRBD1. V trimming: 5 bases; J trimming: 0 bases; junction bases outside the gene matches: 10. There are 17 residues in the CDR3. Germline CDR1 is SGHVS and CDR2 is FNYEAQ.